This T cell receptor (beta chain) came from a study of OX40 agonist ivuxolimab in advanced cancers. Study information: The patients got ivuxolimab, which is an agonistic anti-OX40 (CD134) antibody. Two patients with cutaneous melanoma and one with hepatocellular carcinoma, three in total, showed partial responses.

Study-wide findings and caveats: Some nonresponders additionally presented with little normalized T-cell clonal expansion. Researchers did not determine the expanded peripheral T cells' antigen specificity.

V lost 0 bases and J 8 bases, leaving 10 bases between the germline ends. Germline CDR1 and CDR2: MNHNY and SVGAGI (reference sequence). The CDR3 has 13 amino acids. About this clone itself: What it recognizes is unknown.

TCRdb's table, derived via immunoSEQ multiplex PCR, lists solely in-frame clones and lacks some. Of tens of thousands of clones listed, about 90% are singletons. Here the sequenced sample was CD4+ or CD8+ T cells sorted from blood, taken in a trial of the OX40 agonist ivuxolimab. This receptor was identified in an adult with an advanced solid tumor such as melanoma, head and neck, liver or kidney cancer. The V and J genes are TRBV6-6 and TRBJ1-2, with D hard to call. The CDR3 here is CASSYSREGGYTF. CDR3 sequence (DNA): TGTGCCAGCAGTTACTCGCGGGAGGGAGGCTACACCTTC.